This T cell receptor beta chain is from a study of cytomegalovirus exposure and HLA in healthy donors (dated by TCRdb to the late 2010s). Notes on the research overall: According to a later analysis, one platform produced both the roughly 120 validation repertoires and the approximately 660 repertoires of the first cohort. The study aimed to test whether signatures of past pathogen exposure could be identified by cataloging public T cell receptors. Besides the first cohort of roughly 640 subjects, a separate validation cohort made up of 90 to 150 different subjects was used. High-throughput TCR immunosequencing, statistical association of individual TCRs with disease status, and machine learning were combined to predict cytomegalovirus infection status. The paper as a whole reports these results and caveats: A later analysis found that TCRs clustered in the first cohort also tended to co-occur in the roughly 120 validation repertoires, with roughly 95% of cluster scores above 0. Most TCR sequences were observed very rarely across donors, whereas some public TCRs were present in many individuals. The classifier was reported to diagnose cytomegalovirus status with high specificity and sensitivity in both the original and validation cohorts. A few of the identified cytomegalovirus-associated TCR beta chains were confirmed in vitro to be specific for cytomegalovirus antigens. A later analysis lacked HLA typing for the validation cohort, so it scored co-occurrence in that cohort across all 120 repertoires. According to the authors, the approach could potentially be generalized to other disease states and immunological phenotypes. The study gave a list of 150 to 200 TCR beta chains associated with cytomegalovirus.

Separate from the approximately 670-subject first cohort, the validation cohort of more than 90 subjects was the group to which the donors belonged. As to this clone: There is no known antigen for this receptor. Base qualities are missing; no much larger clone stands one base away.

The cysteine opens and the phenylalanine closes a CDR3 of 15 amino acids. Only CDR3 DNA is held: 45 bases, read in frame from base 1. From a lookup of the germline V gene, CDR1 and CDR2 are SGHVS and FQNEAQ. V gives up 0 bases and J gives up 4 bases, and the segment between their germline ends measures 9 bases. The method was the immunoSEQ multiplex PCR assay. On the authors' methods: To diagnose cytomegalovirus status from the catalog of TCR beta chain sequences, a statistical classification framework was built. TCRdb re-hosts the immuneACCESS table, in-frame sequences only. Its copies lack some clones; in the studies checked, an unresolved V gene accounts for under half of them, and the cause for the rest is not known. The DNA gave D and trimming, while V, J and clone size come from that table. In all, the sample holds over 100,000 clones, and about 88% of those were seen once. The ten largest clones take up 1% to 1.5% of the sample.

Sequenced: PBMCs. The rearrangement combines TRBV7-8 with TRBJ1-4; the D gene lacks a confident call. The sequence derives from a woman under 30 in good health and CMV-seronegative. The CDR3 loop reads CASSLAFVFNEKLFF. The nucleotide sequence is TGTGCCAGCAGCTTAGCCTTTGTGTTTAATGAAAAACTGTTTTTT.